This T cell receptor beta chain was obtained from a study of PD-L1 blockade in urothelial cancer. Time point described: peripheral blood 6 weeks after treatment start. The CDR3 totals 14 residues. Germline V gene data show CDR1 as MNHNY and CDR2 as SVGAGI (reference sequence). V was pared by 5 bases and J by 2 bases, with 5 bases of the junction left unmatched. Sequencing used immunoSEQ multiplex PCR; TCRdb keeps in-frame clones, though not all of them. There are roughly 100,000 clones in the sample; approximately 82% occur only once, and about 8.4% lies in the top ten. The starting material was PBMCs, obtained around atezolizumab (anti-PD-L1) treatment. The TCR sequence derives from a man in his 70s with urothelial cancer. The rearrangement joins TRBV6-6 to TRBJ1-1; 7 nucleotides agree with TRBD1. The CDR3 DNA follows: TGTGCCAGCAGTACCGGGACAGCCAACACTGAAGCTTTCTTT. This gives the protein CASSTGTANTEAFF.